These T cell receptor beta chains were read from a single sample in a study of T cell responses to AZD1222 COVID-19 vaccine. The repertoire was sequenced with immunoSEQ multiplex PCR; TCRdb's copy has only in-frame clones and lacks some. The data show some 120,000 clones, around 90% seen once. The starting material was peripheral blood, obtained on day 0 of AZD1222 vaccination. The receptors were gathered from an adult in good health. The CDR3 runs from the conserved cysteine through the conserved F or W. A D gene is named only where the DNA matches it firmly. A row's size may be missing; if present it is once, few, many or a size class.

J gene | clone size | D gene | V gene | CDR3 DNA | CDR3 protein
TRBJ2-7 | once | NA | TRBV7-8 | TGTGCCAGCAGTTTAGACTGGGATACAGGGTACGAGCAGTACTTC | CASSLDWDTGYEQYF
TRBJ1-5 | NA | NA | TRBV30 | TGTGCCTGGAGTGGACAGACGTGGGGCAATCAGCCCCAGCATTTT | CAWSGQTWGNQPQHF
TRBJ2-5 | NA | NA | TRBV5-6 | TGTGCCAGCAGCTCCTACCGTGGACACCAGTACCAAGAGACCCAGTACTTC | CASSSYRGHQYQETQYF
TRBJ2-5 | NA | NA | TRBV18 | TGTGCCAGCTCACGGGGACTGCCAGACCAAGAGACCCAGTACTTC | CASSRGLPDQETQYF
TRBJ1-5 | few | TRBD1 | TRBV5-1 | TGCGCCAGCAGCTTGTCCGGGACAGGGACCAATCAGCCCCAGCATTTT | CASSLSGTGTNQPQHF
TRBJ1-3 | NA | NA | TRBV5-1 | TGCGCCAGCAGCTTGGAACCGGGGGCTGGAAACACCATATATTTT | CASSLEPGAGNTIYF
TRBJ2-7 | NA | TRBD2 | TRBV10-3 | TGTGCCACCGGGAGGCAACTCTACGAGCAGTACTTC | CATGRQLYEQYF
TRBJ1-2 | NA | TRBD1 | TRBV7-2 | TGTGCCAGCAGCTTAGCGGGACAGGGAAACTATGGCTACACCTTC | CASSLAGQGNYGYTF
TRBJ1-3 | NA | NA | TRBV14 | TGTGCCAGCAGCCTCCAGGGCTCTGGAAACACCATATATTTT | CASSLQGSGNTIYF
TRBJ1-1 | NA | NA | TRBV5-1 | TGCGCCAGCAGCTTGGGATCAGGTACGAACACTGAAGCTTTCTTT | CASSLGSGTNTEAFF
TRBJ1-2 | NA | NA | TRBV2 | TGTGCCAGCAACCTCAACGCACTATGGACGGGAGGCTACACCTTC | CASNLNALWTGGYTF
TRBJ1-5 | NA | TRBD1 | TRBV29-1 | TGCAGCGTTAACACAGGGGGCGGTCAGCCCCAGCATTTT | CSVNTGGGQPQHF
TRBJ2-3 | once | TRBD2 | TRBV10-3 | TGTGCCATCAGTGAGTACCTAGCGGGAGGGGACGCGGATACGCAGTATTTT | CAISEYLAGGDADTQYF
TRBJ1-2 | once | NA | TRBV3-1/TRBV3-2 | TGTGCCAGCAGCCACAGACAGGTTGGGATTATGAGCTACACCTTC | CASSHRQVGIMSYTF
TRBJ2-5 | NA | TRBD2 | TRBV7-2 | TGTGCCAGCAGCTTAGGGGGGGGGCAAGAGACCCAGTACTTC | CASSLGGGQETQYF
TRBJ2-1 | NA | NA | TRBV28 | TGTGCCAGCAGTTTAAGCAGGGGGGGCCTACTTGGCTCCTACAATGAGCAGTTCTTC | CASSLSRGGLLGSYNEQFF
TRBJ2-7 | NA | NA | TRBV3-1/TRBV3-2 | TGTGCCAGCAGCCCCTTTGCCTCGTCCTACGAGCAGTACTTC | CASSPFASSYEQYF
TRBJ1-1 | NA | NA | TRBV7-2 | TGTGCCAGCAGCTCGAAGACAGGTGTAACTGAAGCTTTCTTT | CASSSKTGVTEAFF
TRBJ2-7 | NA | NA | TRBV28 | TGTGCCAGCAGTCCGGAGTCTAGCGAGTCCTACGAGCAGTACTTC | CASSPESSESYEQYF
TRBJ1-3 | NA | TRBD1 | TRBV19 | TGTGCCAGCCTAGGACAGGACTCTGGAAACACCATATATTTT | CASLGQDSGNTIYF
TRBJ2-2 | NA | TRBD2 | TRBV24-1 | TGTGCCACCAGTGCCGGACTAGCGGGGGGCTTTGGCACCGGGGAGCTGTTTTTT | CATSAGLAGGFGTGELFF
TRBJ2-5 | once | NA | TRBV6-6 | TGTGCCAGCAGTGATGGGGGTCAAGAGACCCAGTACTTC | CASSDGGQETQYF
TRBJ2-3 | NA | TRBD1 | TRBV3-1/TRBV3-2 | TGTGCCAGCAGCCAAGCCCCGGACAGGGCAAATACGCAGTATTTT | CASSQAPDRANTQYF